The clone carrying this T cell receptor (beta chain) was counted only a few times. Its target is not known. TCRdb reprocessed the 5' RACE reads via MiXCR and lists one record per CDR3 protein. The data contain 250,000 to 300,000 distinct CDR3 sequences, around 9.3% of them seen just once; the ten biggest clones take up about 3.7%. The data are from a study of T cells after yellow fever vaccination. This CDR3 comprises 13 residues. Germline assignment: CDR1 GTSNPN and CDR2 SVGIG (reference sequence). The V end lost 4 bases, the J end lost 0 bases, and 9 bases lay between the germline ends. Notes on the study in general: Faster peaking, at day 5 versus 15, marked a secondary response that was weaker. The booster response re-showed most primary clones: approximately 95% CD4, over 80% CD8. In FACS-sorted repertoires, abundant clonotypes from the bulk population could appear as contaminants.

The chain carries TRBV30 and TRBJ1-1; D unclear. The TCR was taken from a man between 18 and 29 years old who received the YFV17D yellow fever vaccine. This sample comprised CD4+ T cells sorted from PBMCs, obtained 5 days after the yellow fever booster vaccination. The CDR3 sequence: CAWKVIVNTEAFF. The CDR3 DNA follows: TGTGCCTGGAAGGTGATAGTGAACACTGAAGCTTTCTTT.